Each of the 2 T cell receptor beta chains below was sequenced from the same sample in a study of T cells in tumors after PD-1 blockade. Generated by immunoSEQ multiplex PCR, the TCRdb table keeps only in-frame clones and is missing some. Of roughly 35,000 clones in the sample, around 72% were seen once. This specimen consisted of PBMCs, obtained after anti-PD-1 treatment. These receptor sequences come from a human donor with basal cell carcinoma.

DNA of the CDR3: TGTGCCACCAGTGATTATGCCAGGGGGGACACCGGGGAGCTGTTTTTT. Encoded protein: CATSDYARGDTGELFF. The chain couples TRBV24-1 to TRBJ2-2; D might be TRBD1 (7 bases). V was shortened by 2 bases and J by 3 bases, with 12 bases between the two germline ends. This CDR3 contains 16 residues. Germline V gene sequence: CDR1 KGHDR, CDR2 SFDVKD.

V is TRBV5-6 and J is TRBJ2-4; D gene uncertain. Trimming removed 3 bases at V and 0 bases at J, with 10 bases between. This CDR3 is built from 15 residues. The germline CDR1 and CDR2 sequences are SGHDT and YYEEEE. The CDR3 DNA reads as TGTGCCAGCAGCTCTCGAACCCTAGCCAAAAACATTCAGTACTTC. It translates to CASSSRTLAKNIQYF.